The rows below give T cell receptor beta chains drawn from one sample of a study of T cells after yellow fever vaccination. TCRdb re-called the 5' RACE reads with MiXCR, one entry per CDR3 protein. This sample carries around 610,000 distinct CDR3 sequences, approximately 12% of them seen once, and the ten largest clones take roughly an eighth. Specimen: PBMCs, collected on the day of the yellow fever booster vaccination. The source of these receptors is a man aged 25-45 years who received the YFV17D yellow fever vaccine. The conserved cysteine and the conserved F or W are not part of the CDR3 here. A D gene is named only where the DNA matches it firmly. Size is stated for part of the rows, as once, few or many counts, or as a class when the clone is expanded.

>TRBV7-2|-|13|-|TRBJ1-6
ASSLEQSDGPPLH
>TRBV4-3|few|15|TRBD2|TRBJ2-3
ASSQARLAGNTDTQY
>TRBV28|few|13|TRBD2|TRBJ2-1
ASSLWLAGGGEQF
>TRBV20-1|-|12|TRBD2|TRBJ2-5
SADVAGGLETQY
>TRBV4-3|-|17|TRBD2|TRBJ2-3
ASSPRLLSGTSGTDTQY
>TRBV7-9|-|13|-|TRBJ2-1
ASSLDPGVLTEQF
>TRBV7-2|many|12|-|TRBJ2-1
ASSLDLPNNEQF
>TRBV5-4|-|13|-|TRBJ1-2
ASSLDGGRGYGYT
>TRBV5-1|-|17|TRBD2|TRBJ2-5
ASSPLGLAGGPSIETQY
>TRBV5-5|-|13|TRBD1|TRBJ2-7
ASSGGQGGSYEQY